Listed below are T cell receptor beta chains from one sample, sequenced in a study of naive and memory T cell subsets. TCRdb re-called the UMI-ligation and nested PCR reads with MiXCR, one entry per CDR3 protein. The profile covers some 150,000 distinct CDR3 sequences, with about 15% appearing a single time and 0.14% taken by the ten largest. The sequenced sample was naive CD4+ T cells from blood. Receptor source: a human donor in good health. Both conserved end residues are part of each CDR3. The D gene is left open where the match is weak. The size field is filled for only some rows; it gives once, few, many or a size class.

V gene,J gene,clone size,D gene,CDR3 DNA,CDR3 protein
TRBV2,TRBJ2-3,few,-,TGTGCCAGCAGTGAAGGCGGGATAGGGGGAGATACGCAGTATTTT,CASSEGGIGGDTQYF
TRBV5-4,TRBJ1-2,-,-,TGTGCCAGCAGCTTGGGGGGCCGGGGAGATGACTACACCTTC,CASSLGGRGDDYTF
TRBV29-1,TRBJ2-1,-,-,TGCAGCGTCTCTTGGGGGAATGAGCAGTTCTTC,CSVSWGNEQFF
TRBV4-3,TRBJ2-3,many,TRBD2,TGCGCCAGCAGCCAAGGGCCTCATAGCGGGACGGTCGGAGATACGCAGTATTTT,CASSQGPHSGTVGDTQYF
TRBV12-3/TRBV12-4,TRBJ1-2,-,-,TGTGCCAGCATGGATCACCAACACTATGGCTACACCTTC,CASMDHQHYGYTF
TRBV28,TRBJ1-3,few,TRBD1,TGTGCCAGCAGTTTTGACAGGGAGGGAAACACCATATATTTT,CASSFDREGNTIYF
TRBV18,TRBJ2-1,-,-,TGTGCCAGCTCCCTACGGGGTGCCTACAATGAGCAGTTCTTC,CASSLRGAYNEQFF
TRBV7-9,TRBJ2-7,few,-,TGTGCCAGCAGCCCAGGAGAATTTGTTGGCGAGCAGTACTTC,CASSPGEFVGEQYF
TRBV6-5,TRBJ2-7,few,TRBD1,TGTGCCAGCAGACCCGGACAGGGGGGAATCTACGAGCAGTACTTC,CASRPGQGGIYEQYF
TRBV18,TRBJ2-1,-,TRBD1,TGTGCCAGCTCACCACCGGGACAGGCCTACAATGAGCAGTTCTTC,CASSPPGQAYNEQFF
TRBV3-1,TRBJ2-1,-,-,TGTGCCAGCAGCCAAGGCCCAGACCGATACAATGAGCAGTTCTTC,CASSQGPDRYNEQFF
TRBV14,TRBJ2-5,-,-,TGTGCCAGCAGCCTAGACAGGTTCGAAGGGGAGACCCAGTACTTC,CASSLDRFEGETQYF
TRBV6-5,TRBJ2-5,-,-,TGTGCCAGCAGTTACTCGGCCTACCCTACCGTTGAGACCCAGTACTTC,CASSYSAYPTVETQYF
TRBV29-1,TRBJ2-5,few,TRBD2,TGCAGCGTTGCACTAGCGGGAGTTAAGACCCAGTACTTC,CSVALAGVKTQYF
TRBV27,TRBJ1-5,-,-,TGTGCCAGCAGTACAAGCAATCAGCCCCAGCATTTT,CASSTSNQPQHF
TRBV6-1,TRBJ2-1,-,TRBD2,TGTGCCAGCAGCACCGGACTAGCGGGTTCCTACAATGAGCAGTTCTTC,CASSTGLAGSYNEQFF
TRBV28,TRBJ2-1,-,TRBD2,TGTGCCAGCAGTTTATCCCTAGCGGGGTACAATGAGCAGTTCTTC,CASSLSLAGYNEQFF
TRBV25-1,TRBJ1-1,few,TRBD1,TGTGCCAGCAGTGTACTGTCAGGGGGCGAGGGGACTGAAGCTTTCTTT,CASSVLSGGEGTEAFF
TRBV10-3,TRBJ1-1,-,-,TGTGCCATCAGTGAGGTACACACTGAAGCTTTCTTT,CAISEVHTEAFF
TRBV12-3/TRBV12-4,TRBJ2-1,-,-,TGTGCCAGCAGTTACGGGAGTGAGCAGTTCTTC,CASSYGSEQFF
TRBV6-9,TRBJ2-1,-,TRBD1,TGTGCCAGCAGCCTTGTCCGACAGGGTTGGAATGAGCAGTTCTTC,CASSLVRQGWNEQFF
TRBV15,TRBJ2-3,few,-,TGTGCCACCAGACCACTTGAGGGAGTTACTGATACGCAGTATTTT,CATRPLEGVTDTQYF
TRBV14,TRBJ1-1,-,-,TGTGCCAGCAGCCCCGTCGGGGTAAACATGAACACTGAAGCTTTCTTT,CASSPVGVNMNTEAFF
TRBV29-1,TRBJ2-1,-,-,TGCAGCGTTGACAGAAGCGGCGATGAGCAGTTCTTC,CSVDRSGDEQFF
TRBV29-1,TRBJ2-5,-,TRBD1,TGCAGCGGTTCACAGGGGGCCGAGACCCAGTACTTC,CSGSQGAETQYF
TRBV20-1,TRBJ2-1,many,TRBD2,TGCAGTTACGAATATAGCGGGAGGGCCGTGAATGAGCAGTTCTTC,CSYEYSGRAVNEQFF
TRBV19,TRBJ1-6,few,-,TGTGCCAGTAGGCAGGGGAGTTCACCCCTCCACTTT,CASRQGSSPLHF
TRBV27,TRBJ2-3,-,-,TGTGCCAGCAGTCCAGAGGGCAGGGCTAGCACAGATACGCAGTATTTT,CASSPEGRASTDTQYF
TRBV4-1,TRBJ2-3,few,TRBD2,TGCGCCAGCAGCCCGGGACTAGCGGGGACTAGCACAGATACGCAGTATTTT,CASSPGLAGTSTDTQYF
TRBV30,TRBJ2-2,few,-,TGTGCCTGGAGTGCGCAGTCAAACACCGGGGAGCTGTTTTTT,CAWSAQSNTGELFF
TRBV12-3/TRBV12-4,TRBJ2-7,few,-,TGTGCCAGCAGTTTCGGTCTGGGTCCCTACGAGCAGTACTTC,CASSFGLGPYEQYF
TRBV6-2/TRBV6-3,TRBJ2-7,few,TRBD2,TGTGCCAGCACCCGTACTAGCGGGACCTACGAGCAGTACTTC,CASTRTSGTYEQYF
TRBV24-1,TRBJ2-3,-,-,TGTGCCACCAGTGCAGGAGGCGGCACAGATACGCAGTATTTT,CATSAGGGTDTQYF